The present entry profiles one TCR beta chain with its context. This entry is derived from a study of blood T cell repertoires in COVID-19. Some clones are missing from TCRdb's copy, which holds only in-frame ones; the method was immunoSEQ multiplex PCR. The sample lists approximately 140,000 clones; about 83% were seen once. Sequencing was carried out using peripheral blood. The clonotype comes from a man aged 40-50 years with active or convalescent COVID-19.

The CDR3 is CSARIAAEQFF. As DNA, the CDR3 is TGCAGTGCCAGAATAGCGGCTGAGCAGTTCTTC. This sequence joins TRBV20-1 and TRBJ2-1, with D possibly matching TRBD2 (6 bases). Trimming pared 6 bases from V and 9 bases from J, leaving 12 bases between. The CDR3 is 11 amino acids. The germline V gene has CDR1 DFQATT and CDR2 SNEGSKA (reference sequence).